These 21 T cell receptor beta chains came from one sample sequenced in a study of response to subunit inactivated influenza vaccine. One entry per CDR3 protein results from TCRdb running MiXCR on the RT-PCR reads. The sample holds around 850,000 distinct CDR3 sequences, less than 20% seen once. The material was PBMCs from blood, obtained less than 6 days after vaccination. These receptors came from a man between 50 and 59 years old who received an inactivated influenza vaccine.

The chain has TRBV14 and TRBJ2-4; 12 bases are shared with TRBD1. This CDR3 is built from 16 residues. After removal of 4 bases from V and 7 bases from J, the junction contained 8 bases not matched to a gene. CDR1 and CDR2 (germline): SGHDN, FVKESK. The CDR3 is CASSPLGQGALNIQYF. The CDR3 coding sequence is TGTGCCAGCAGCCCCTTGGGACAGGGGGCGCTTAACATTCAGTACTTC.

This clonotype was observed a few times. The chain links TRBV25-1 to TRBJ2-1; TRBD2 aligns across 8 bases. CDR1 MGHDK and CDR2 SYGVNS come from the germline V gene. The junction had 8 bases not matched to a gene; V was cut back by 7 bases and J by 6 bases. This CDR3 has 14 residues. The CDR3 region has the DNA TGTGCCAGCACACCGGGACTAGGGATCAATGAGCAGTTCTTC. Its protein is CASTPGLGINEQFF.

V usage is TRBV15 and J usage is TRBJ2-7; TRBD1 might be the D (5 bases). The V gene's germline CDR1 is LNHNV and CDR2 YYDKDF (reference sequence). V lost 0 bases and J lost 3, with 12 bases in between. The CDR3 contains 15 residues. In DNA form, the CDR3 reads TGTGCCACCAGCAGAGAGAGAAATCAGGGCTACGAGCAGTACTTC. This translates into CATSRERNQGYEQYF.

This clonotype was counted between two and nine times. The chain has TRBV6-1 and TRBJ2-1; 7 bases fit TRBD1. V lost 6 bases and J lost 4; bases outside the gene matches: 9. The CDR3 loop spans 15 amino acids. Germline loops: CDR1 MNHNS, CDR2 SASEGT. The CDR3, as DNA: TGTGCCAGCAGCCAGGGGCCGGGACAGTACAATGAGCAGTTCTTC. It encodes CASSQGPGQYNEQFF.

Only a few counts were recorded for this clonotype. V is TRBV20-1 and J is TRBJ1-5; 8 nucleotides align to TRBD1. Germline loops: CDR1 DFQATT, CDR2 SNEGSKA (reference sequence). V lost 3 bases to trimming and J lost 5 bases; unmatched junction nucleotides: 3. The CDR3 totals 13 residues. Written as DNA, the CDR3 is TGCAGTGCTAGCGGACAGGGCGATCAGCCCCAGCATTTT. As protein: CSASGQGDQPQHF.

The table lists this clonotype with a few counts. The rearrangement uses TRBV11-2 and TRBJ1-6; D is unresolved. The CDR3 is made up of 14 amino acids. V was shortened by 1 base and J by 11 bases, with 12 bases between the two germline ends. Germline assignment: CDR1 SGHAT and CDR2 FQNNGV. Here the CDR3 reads CASSLGRSAAPLHF. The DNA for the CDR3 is TGTGCCAGCAGCTTAGGCAGGTCGGCGGCACCCCTCCACTTT. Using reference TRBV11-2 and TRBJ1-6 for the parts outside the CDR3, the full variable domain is EAGVAQSPRYKIIEKRQSVAFWCNPISGHATLYWYQQILGQGPKLLIQFQNNGVVDDSQLPKDRFSAERLKGVDSTLKIQPAKLEDSAVYLCASSLGRSAAPLHFGNGTRLTVT.

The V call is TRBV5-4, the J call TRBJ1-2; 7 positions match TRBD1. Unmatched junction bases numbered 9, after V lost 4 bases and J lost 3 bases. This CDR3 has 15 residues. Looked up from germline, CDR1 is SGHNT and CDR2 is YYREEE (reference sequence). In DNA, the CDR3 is TGTGCCAGCAGCGCGACCGGCAGGGGGGACTATGGCTACACCTTC. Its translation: CASSATGRGDYGYTF.

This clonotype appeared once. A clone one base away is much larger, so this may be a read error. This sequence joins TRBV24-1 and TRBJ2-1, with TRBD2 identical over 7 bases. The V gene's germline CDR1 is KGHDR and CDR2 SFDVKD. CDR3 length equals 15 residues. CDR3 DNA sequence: TGTGCCACCAGTGACCTAGCGGTCCCCTACAAAGAGCAGTTCTTC. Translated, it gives CATSDLAVPYKEQFF.

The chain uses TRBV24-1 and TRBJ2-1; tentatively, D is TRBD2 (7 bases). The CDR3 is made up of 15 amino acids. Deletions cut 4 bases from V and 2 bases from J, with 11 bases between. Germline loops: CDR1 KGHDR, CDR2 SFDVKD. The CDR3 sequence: CATSERGPTYNEQFF. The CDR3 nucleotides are TGTGCCACCAGTGAGCGGGGGCCAACCTACAATGAGCAGTTCTTC.

This chain's CDR3 is CSVELRETQYF. The CDR3 DNA follows: TGCAGCGTTGAGCTCCGGGAGACCCAGTACTTC. This chain connects TRBV29-1 to TRBJ2-5, with D unclear. Per germline, CDR1 SQVTM and CDR2 ANQGSEA. V shed 3 bases and J shed 5 bases, with 7 bases lying between them. The CDR3 contains 11 residues. The full variable domain, completed using reference TRBV29-1 and TRBJ2-5, is SAVISQKPSRDICQRGTSLTIQCQVDSQVTMMFWYRQQPGQSLTLIATANQGSEATYESGFVIDKFPISRPNLTFSTLTVSNMSPEDSSIYLCSVELRETQYFGPGTRLLVL.

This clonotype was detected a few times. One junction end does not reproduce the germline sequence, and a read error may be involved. The CDR3 nucleotides are TGCAGTGCTAGAGATAAAAACAGTGAAGCTTTCTTT. Its protein product is CSARDKNSEAFF. The chain employs TRBV20-1 and TRBJ1-1; D ambiguous. The germline V gene encodes CDR1 DFQATT and CDR2 SNEGSKA (reference sequence). The CDR3 loop spans 12 amino acids.

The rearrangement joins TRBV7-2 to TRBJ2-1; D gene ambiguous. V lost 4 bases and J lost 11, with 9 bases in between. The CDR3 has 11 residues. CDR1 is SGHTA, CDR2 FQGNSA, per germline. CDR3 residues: CASSSVYQQFF. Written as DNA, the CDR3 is TGTGCCAGCAGCTCCGTGTACCAGCAGTTCTTC.

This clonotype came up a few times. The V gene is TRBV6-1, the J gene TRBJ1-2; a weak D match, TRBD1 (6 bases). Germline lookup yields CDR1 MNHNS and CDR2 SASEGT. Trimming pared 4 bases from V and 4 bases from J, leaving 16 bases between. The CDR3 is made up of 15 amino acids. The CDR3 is CASSGVAGAVYGYTF. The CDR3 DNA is TGTGCCAGCAGTGGCGTTGCAGGGGCTGTCTATGGCTACACCTTC.

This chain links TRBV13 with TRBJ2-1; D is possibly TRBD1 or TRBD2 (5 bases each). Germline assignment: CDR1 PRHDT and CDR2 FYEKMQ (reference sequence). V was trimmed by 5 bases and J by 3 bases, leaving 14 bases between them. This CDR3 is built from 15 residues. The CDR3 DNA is TGTGCCAGCAGCGGTGGGGGTGCGGGCTACAATGAGCAGTTCTTC. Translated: CASSGGGAGYNEQFF.

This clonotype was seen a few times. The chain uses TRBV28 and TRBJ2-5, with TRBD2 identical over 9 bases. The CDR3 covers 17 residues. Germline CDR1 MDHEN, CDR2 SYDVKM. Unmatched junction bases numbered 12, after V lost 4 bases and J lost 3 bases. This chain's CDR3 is CASSSPVLAGNKETQYF. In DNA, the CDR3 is TGTGCCAGCAGTTCCCCCGTTCTAGCGGGGAATAAAGAGACCCAGTACTTC.

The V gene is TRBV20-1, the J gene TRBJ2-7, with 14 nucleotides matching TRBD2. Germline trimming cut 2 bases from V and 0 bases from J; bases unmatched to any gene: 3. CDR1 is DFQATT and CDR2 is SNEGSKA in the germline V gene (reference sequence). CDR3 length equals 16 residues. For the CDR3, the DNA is TGCAGTGCTAGATTGGGACTAGCGGGAGTCTCCTACGAGCAGTACTTC. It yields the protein CSARLGLAGVSYEQYF.

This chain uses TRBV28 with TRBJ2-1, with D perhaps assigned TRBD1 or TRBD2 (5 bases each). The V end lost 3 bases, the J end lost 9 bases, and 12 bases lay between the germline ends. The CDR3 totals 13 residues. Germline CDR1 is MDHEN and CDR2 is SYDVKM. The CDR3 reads CASSLQTGGEQFF. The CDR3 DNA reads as TGTGCCAGCAGTTTGCAGACTGGGGGTGAGCAGTTCTTC.

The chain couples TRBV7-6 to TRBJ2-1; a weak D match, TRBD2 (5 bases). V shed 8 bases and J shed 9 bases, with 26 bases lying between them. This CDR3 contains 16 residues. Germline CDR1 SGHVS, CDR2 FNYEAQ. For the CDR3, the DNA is TGTGCCAGCGGCCCAATATCATTACCTAGCACCAGTGAGCAGTTCTTC. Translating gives CASGPISLPSTSEQFF. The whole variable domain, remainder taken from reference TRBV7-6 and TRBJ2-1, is GAGVSQSPRYKVTKRGQDVALRCDPISGHVSLYWYRQALGQGPEFLTYFNYEAQQDKSGLPNDRFSAERPEGSISTLTIQRTEQRDSAMYRCASGPISLPSTSEQFFGPGTRLTVL.

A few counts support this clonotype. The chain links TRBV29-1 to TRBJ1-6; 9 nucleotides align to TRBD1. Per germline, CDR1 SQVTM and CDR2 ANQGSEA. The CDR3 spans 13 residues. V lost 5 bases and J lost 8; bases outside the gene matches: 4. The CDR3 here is CSVRTGADSPLHF. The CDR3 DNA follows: TGCAGCGTTAGGACAGGGGCTGATTCACCCCTCCACTTT. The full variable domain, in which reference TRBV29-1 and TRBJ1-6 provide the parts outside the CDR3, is SAVISQKPSRDICQRGTSLTIQCQVDSQVTMMFWYRQQPGQSLTLIATANQGSEATYESGFVIDKFPISRPNLTFSTLTVSNMSPEDSSIYLCSVRTGADSPLHFGNGTRLTVT.

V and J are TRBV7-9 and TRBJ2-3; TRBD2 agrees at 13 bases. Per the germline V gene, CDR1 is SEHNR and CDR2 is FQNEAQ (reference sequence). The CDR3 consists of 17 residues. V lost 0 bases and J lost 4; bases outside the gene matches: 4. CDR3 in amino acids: CASSLARTSGRADTQYF. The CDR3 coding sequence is TGTGCCAGCAGCTTAGCTAGGACTAGCGGGAGAGCAGATACGCAGTATTTT. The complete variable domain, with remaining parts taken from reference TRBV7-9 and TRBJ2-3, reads DTGVSQNPRHKITKRGQNVTFRCDPISEHNRLYWYRQTLGQGPEFLTYFQNEAQLEKSRLLSDRFSAERPKGSFSTLEIQRTEQGDSAMYLCASSLARTSGRADTQYFGPGTRLTVL.

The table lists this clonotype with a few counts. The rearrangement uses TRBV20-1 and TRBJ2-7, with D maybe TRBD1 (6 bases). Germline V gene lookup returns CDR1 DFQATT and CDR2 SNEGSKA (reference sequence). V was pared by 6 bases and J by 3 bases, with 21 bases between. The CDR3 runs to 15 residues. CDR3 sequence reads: CSAAATGQFGYEQYF. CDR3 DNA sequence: TGCAGTGCAGCCGCGACTGGACAGTTTGGCTACGAGCAGTACTTC.